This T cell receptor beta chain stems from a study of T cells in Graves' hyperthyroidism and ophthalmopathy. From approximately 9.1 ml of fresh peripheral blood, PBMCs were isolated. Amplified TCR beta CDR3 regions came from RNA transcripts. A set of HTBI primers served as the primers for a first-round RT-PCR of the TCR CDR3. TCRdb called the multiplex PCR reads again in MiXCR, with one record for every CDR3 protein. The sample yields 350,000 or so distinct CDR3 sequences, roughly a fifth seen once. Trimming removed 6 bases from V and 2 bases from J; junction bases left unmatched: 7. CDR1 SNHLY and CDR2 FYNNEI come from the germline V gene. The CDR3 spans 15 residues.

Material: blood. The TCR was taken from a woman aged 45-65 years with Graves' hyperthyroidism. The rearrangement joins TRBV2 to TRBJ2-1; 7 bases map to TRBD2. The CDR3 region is CASRVNSGAYNEQFF. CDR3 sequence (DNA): TGTGCCAGCAGAGTTAACAGCGGGGCCTACAATGAGCAGTTCTTC.